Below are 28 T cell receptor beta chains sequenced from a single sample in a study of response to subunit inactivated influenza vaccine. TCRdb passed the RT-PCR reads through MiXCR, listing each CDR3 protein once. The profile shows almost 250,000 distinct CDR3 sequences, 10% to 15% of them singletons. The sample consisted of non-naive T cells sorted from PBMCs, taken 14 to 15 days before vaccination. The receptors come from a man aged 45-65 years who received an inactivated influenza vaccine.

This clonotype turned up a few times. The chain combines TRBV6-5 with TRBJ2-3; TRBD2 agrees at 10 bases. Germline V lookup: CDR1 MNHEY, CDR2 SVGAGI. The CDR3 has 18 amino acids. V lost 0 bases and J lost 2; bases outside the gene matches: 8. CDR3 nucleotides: TGTGCCAGCAGTTACTCCGGGACTAGCGAAACTTACACAGATACGCAGTATTTT. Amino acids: CASSYSGTSETYTDTQYF.

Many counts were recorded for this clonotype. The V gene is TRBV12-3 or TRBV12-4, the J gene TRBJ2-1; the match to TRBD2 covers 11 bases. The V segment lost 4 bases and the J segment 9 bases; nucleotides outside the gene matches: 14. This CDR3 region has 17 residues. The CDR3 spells CASSSFKGSGGAAEQFF. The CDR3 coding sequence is TGTGCCAGCAGTTCATTTAAGGGTAGCGGGGGGGCGGCTGAGCAGTTCTTC.

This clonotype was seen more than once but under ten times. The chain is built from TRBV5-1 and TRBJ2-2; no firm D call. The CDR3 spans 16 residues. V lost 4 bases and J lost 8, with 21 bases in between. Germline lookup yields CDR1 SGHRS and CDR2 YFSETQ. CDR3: CASSPSPSAEGGELFF. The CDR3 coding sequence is TGCGCCAGCAGCCCTAGTCCTTCGGCAGAAGGGGGGGAGCTGTTTTTT.

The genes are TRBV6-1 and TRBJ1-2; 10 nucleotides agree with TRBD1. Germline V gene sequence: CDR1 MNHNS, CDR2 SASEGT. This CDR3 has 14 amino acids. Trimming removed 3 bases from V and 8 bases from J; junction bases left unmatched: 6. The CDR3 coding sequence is TGTGCCAGCAGTGAGGGACAGGGGATGGGCGGCTACACCTTC. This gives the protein CASSEGQGMGGYTF.

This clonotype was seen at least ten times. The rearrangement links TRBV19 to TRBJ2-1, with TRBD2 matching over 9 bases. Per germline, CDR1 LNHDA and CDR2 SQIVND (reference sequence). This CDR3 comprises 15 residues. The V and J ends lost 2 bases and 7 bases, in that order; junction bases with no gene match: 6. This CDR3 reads CASSISGTSRNEQFF. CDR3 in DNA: TGTGCCAGTAGTATATCTGGGACTAGCAGGAATGAGCAGTTCTTC.

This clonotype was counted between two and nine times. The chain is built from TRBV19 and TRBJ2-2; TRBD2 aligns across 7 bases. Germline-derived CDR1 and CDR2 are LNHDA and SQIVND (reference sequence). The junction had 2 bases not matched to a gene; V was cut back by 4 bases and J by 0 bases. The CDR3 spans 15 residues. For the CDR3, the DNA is TGTGCCAGTAGTACTCTAGCGGCGAACACCGGGGAGCTGTTTTTT. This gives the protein CASSTLAANTGELFF.

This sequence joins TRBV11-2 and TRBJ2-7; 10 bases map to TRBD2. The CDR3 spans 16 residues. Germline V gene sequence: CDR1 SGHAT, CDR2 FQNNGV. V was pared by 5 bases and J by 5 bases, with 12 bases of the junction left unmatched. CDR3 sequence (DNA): TGTGCCAGCAGCGAGAGGGTAACTAGCGGGGTCGACGAGCAGTACTTC. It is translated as CASSERVTSGVDEQYF.

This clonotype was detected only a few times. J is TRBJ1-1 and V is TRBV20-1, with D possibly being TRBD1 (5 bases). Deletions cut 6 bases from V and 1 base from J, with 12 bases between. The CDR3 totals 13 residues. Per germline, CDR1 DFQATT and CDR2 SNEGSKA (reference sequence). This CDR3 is CSAVRGTNTEAFF. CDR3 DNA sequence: TGCAGTGCCGTTAGGGGAACGAACACTGAAGCTTTCTTT.

The CDR3 region is CAISGGATVNYGYTF. The CDR3 region has the DNA TGTGCCATCAGTGGGGGGGCCACAGTGAACTATGGCTACACCTTC. This chain links TRBV10-3 with TRBJ1-2; a possible D gene is TRBD1 (6 bases). The germline V and J ends were trimmed by 4 bases and 2 bases, with 14 bases remaining between them. There are 15 residues in the CDR3. Per germline, CDR1 ENHRY and CDR2 SYGVKD.

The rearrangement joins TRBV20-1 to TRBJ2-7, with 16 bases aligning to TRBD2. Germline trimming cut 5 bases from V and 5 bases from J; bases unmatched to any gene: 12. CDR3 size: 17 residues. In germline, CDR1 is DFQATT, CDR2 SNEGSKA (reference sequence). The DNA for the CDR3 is TGCAGTGCTTCCAATCCGGGACTAGCGGGAGGGCCCCACGAGCAGTACTTC. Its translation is CSASNPGLAGGPHEQYF.

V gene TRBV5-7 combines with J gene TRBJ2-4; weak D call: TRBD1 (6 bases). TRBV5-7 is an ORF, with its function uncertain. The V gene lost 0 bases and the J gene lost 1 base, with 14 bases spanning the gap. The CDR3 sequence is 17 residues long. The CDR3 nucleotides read TGTGCCAGCAGCTTGGCCAAACGGGACATGGCCAAAAACATTCAGTACTTC. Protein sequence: CASSLAKRDMAKNIQYF.

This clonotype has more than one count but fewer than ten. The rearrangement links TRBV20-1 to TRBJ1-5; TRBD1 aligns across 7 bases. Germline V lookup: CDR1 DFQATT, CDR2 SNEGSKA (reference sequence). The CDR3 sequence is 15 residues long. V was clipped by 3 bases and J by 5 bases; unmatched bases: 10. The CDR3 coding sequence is TGCAGTGCTAGGATAACAGGGGAGGGCCATCAGCCCCAGCATTTT. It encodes CSARITGEGHQPQHF.

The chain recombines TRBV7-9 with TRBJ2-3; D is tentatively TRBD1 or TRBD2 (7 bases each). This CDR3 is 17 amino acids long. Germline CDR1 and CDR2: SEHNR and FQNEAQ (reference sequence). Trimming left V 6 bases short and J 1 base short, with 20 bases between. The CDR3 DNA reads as TGTGCCAGCAGTTACCCCGGGGAGGGGGCCCGCACAGATACGCAGTATTTT. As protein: CASSYPGEGARTDTQYF.

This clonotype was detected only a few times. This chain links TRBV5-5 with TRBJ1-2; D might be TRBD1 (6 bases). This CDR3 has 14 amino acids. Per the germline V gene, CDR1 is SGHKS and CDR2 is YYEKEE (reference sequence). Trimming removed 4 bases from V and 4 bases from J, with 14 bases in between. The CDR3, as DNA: TGTGCCAGCAGCCCATCCCAGGGGAGCTATGGCTACACCTTC. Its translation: CASSPSQGSYGYTF.

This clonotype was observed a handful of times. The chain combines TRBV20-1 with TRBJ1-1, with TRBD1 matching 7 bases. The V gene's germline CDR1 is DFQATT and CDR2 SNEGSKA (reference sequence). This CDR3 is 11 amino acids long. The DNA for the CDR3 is TGCAGAGGGGGCAAGAACACTGAAGCTTTCTTT. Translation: CRGGKNTEAFF.

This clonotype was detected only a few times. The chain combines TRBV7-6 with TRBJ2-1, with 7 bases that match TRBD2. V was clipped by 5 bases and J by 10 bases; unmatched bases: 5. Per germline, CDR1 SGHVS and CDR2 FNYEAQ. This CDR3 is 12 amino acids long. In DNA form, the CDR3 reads TGTGCCAGCAGCCCAGCGGGAAACGAGCAGTTCTTC. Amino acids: CASSPAGNEQFF.

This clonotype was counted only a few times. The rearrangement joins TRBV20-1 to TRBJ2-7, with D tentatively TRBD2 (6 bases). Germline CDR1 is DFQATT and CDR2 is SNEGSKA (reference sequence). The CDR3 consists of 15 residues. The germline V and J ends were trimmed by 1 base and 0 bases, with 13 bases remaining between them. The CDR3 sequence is CSARAARGSSYEQYF. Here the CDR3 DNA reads TGCAGTGCTAGAGCAGCGCGGGGCAGCTCCTACGAGCAGTACTTC.

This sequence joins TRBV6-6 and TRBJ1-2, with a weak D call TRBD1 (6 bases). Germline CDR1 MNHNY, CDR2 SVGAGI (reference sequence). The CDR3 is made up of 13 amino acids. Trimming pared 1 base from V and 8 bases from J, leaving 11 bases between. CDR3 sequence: CASSYLGAGGYTF. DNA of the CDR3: TGTGCCAGCAGTTACTTGGGGGCGGGAGGCTACACCTTC.

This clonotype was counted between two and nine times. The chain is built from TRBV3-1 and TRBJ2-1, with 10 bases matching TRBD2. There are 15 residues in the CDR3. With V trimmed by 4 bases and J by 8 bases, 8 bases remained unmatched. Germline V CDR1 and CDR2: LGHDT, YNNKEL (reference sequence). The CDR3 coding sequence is TGTGCCAGCAGCCCCTCAGCGGGGGGGCCATATGAGCAGTTCTTC. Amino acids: CASSPSAGGPYEQFF.

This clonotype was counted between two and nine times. Here the CDR3 DNA reads TGCAGTCCCCCCCCGAGGACAGGGGGAAACATTCAGTACTTC. Translated: CSPPPRTGGNIQYF. The chain combines TRBV20-1 with TRBJ2-4, with 10 nucleotides matching TRBD1. This CDR3 is 14 amino acids long. Losses at the gene ends were 8 bases for V and 6 bases for J; bases not matched to a gene: 10. The germline CDR1 and CDR2 sequences are DFQATT and SNEGSKA (reference sequence).

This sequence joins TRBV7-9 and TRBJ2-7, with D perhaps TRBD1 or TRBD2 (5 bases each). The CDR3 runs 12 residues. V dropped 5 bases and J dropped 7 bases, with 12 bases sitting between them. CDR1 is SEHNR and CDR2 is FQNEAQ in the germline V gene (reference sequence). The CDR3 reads CASSRGVSEQYF. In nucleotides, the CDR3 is TGTGCCAGCAGCCGAGGGGTGAGTGAGCAGTACTTC.

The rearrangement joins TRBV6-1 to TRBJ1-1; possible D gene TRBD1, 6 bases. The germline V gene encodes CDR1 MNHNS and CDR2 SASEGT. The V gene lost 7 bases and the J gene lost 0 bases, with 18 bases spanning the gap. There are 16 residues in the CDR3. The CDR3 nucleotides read TGTGCCAGCACCAACTCTGGGGGGCGGCTGAACACTGAAGCTTTCTTT. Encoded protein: CASTNSGGRLNTEAFF.

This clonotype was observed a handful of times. CDR3 nucleotides: TGTGCCAGCAGCTTAGCCCCTCCGTTCGGGGCCAATGAGCAGTTCTTC. It translates to CASSLAPPFGANEQFF. The chain carries TRBV7-6 and TRBJ2-1; D is tentatively TRBD1 or TRBD2 (5 bases each). The CDR3 contains 16 residues. V was trimmed by 0 bases and J by 6 bases, leaving 15 bases between them. Per germline, CDR1 SGHVS and CDR2 FNYEAQ.

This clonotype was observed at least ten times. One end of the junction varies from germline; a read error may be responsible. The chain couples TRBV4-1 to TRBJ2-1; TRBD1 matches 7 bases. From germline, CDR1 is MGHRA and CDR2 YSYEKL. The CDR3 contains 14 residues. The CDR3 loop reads CASSQSDRVYEKFF. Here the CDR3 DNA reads TGCGCCAGCAGCCAATCCGACAGGGTATATGAGAAGTTCTTC.

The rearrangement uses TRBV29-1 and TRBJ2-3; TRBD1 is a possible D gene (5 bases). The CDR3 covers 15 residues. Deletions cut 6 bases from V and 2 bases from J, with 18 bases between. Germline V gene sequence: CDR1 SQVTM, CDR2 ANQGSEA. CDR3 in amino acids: CSVLNRPATTDTQYF. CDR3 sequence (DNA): TGCAGCGTCTTGAACAGGCCAGCAACCACAGATACGCAGTATTTT.

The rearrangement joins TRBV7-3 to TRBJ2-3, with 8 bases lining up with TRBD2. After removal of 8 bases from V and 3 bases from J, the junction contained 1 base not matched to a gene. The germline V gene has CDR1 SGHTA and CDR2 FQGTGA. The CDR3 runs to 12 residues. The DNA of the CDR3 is TGTGCCAGCGGCGGGAGGACAGATACGCAGTATTTT. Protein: CASGGRTDTQYF.

The CDR3 region is CSARDHRGQNYEQYF. CDR3 bases: TGCAGTGCTAGAGATCATAGGGGACAGAACTACGAGCAGTACTTC. The rearrangement links TRBV20-1 to TRBJ2-7; 7 nucleotides align to TRBD1. J was trimmed by 3 bases and V by 0 bases; bases with no gene match: 8. From germline, CDR1 is DFQATT and CDR2 SNEGSKA (reference sequence). The CDR3 contains 15 residues.

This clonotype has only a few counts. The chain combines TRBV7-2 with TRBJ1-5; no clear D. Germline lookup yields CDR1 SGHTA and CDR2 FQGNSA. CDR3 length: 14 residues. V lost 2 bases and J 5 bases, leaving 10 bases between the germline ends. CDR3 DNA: TGTGCCAGCAGCTTAATACACGGAGATCAGCCCCAGCATTTT. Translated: CASSLIHGDQPQHF.